This T cell receptor (beta chain) was captured in a study of T cell changes during pregnancy in multiple sclerosis. TCRdb's copy holds only in-frame clones and misses some; the assay was immunoSEQ multiplex PCR. Of some 64,000 clones detected, about nine tenths appear once; the ten largest clones hold 2.5% to 4%. J gave up 2 bases and V 9 bases, and 7 bases lay outside the gene matches. This CDR3 spans 14 amino acids. The germline gives CDR1 WSHSY, CDR2 SAAADI. This chain uses TRBV10-2 with TRBJ2-1; 7 bases match TRBD2. The receptor's source is a female donor in good health, enrolled as a control in a pregnancy study. Source: peripheral blood, taken in the first trimester of pregnancy. This CDR3 is CASWGGRTYNEQFF. CDR3 nucleotide sequence: TGCGCCAGTTGGGGGGGGAGAACCTACAATGAGCAGTTCTTC.